These T cell receptor beta chains were read from a single sample in a study of cytomegalovirus exposure and HLA in healthy donors. Assay: immunoSEQ multiplex PCR; the TCRdb copy retains only in-frame clones and omits some. The sample includes 130,000 or so clones, 73% of them seen just once. Sequenced sample: PBMCs. The receptors were sampled from a woman in her thirties or forties in good health and CMV-seropositive. Both conserved end residues are part of each CDR3. The D gene is left open where the match is weak. Only some rows state a clone size, as once, few, many or a class for expanded clones.

>TRBJ1-2|few|14|TRBD1|TRBV5-4
TGTGCCAGCAGCATGGGACAGGGGGCGGATGGCTACACCTTC
CASSMGQGADGYTF
>TRBJ1-1|once|14|NA|TRBV6-1
TGTGCCAGCAGTGGTGGGACACCCAACACTGAAGCCTTCTTT
CASSGGTPNTEAFF
>TRBJ2-1|NA|14|NA|TRBV4-3
TGCGCCAGCAGCCAAGACAGACTCGACAATGAGCAGTTCTTC
CASSQDRLDNEQFF
>TRBJ2-7|NA|14|NA|TRBV10-3
TGTGCCATCAGTGAGGCTACCAGGAACTCCGAGCAGTACTTC
CAISEATRNSEQYF
>TRBJ2-3|NA|14|NA|TRBV15
TGTGCCACCAGCAGCGGCGAGGGCACAGATACGCAGTATTTT
CATSSGEGTDTQYF
>TRBJ2-2|few|15|TRBD2|TRBV2
TGTGCCAGCAAAAAAACTAGCGGGAACACCGGGGAGCTGTTTTTT
CASKKTSGNTGELFF
>TRBJ2-1|NA|15|TRBD1|TRBV6-5
TGTGCCAGCAACACACACAGGGGGCCCTACAATGAGCAGTTCTTC
CASNTHRGPYNEQFF
>TRBJ2-1|once|15|NA|TRBV29-1
TGCAGCGTTGAACTCGGCGGTAGCTCCTACAATGAGCAGTTCTTC
CSVELGGSSYNEQFF
>TRBJ1-5|NA|14|TRBD1|TRBV5-6
TGTGCCAGCAGCCTGGACAGGGCTAATCAGCCCCAGCATTTT
CASSLDRANQPQHF
>TRBJ2-7|NA|14|TRBD1|TRBV10-3
TGTGCCATCAGCCCGACAGGGCCCTCCTACGAGCAGTACTTC
CAISPTGPSYEQYF
>TRBJ2-7|NA|15|TRBD2|TRBV7-3
TGTGCCAGCAGCCAAGGGACTAGCGAGACCTACGAGCAGTACTTC
CASSQGTSETYEQYF
>TRBJ1-5|NA|16|TRBD1|TRBV18
TGTGCCAGCTCACCTACTCAGGGGGTTGGCAATCAGCCCCAGCATTTT
CASSPTQGVGNQPQHF
>TRBJ1-1|NA|16|TRBD1|TRBV7-9
TGTTCCAGCAGCTTAGTTATGGGACAGCTGGGGACTGAAGCTTTCTTT
CSSSLVMGQLGTEAFF
>TRBJ2-3|NA|12|TRBD1|TRBV5-1
TGCGCCAGCAGCTGGACAGGAGATACGCAGTATTTT
CASSWTGDTQYF
>TRBJ1-2|once|14|TRBD1|TRBV6-5
TGTGCCAGCATGGGAGCGACAGGGGACTATGGCTACACCTTC
CASMGATGDYGYTF
>TRBJ1-2|NA|11|NA|TRBV29-1
TGCAGCGTTGAGGGGGGTTACGGCTACACCTTC
CSVEGGYGYTF
>TRBJ1-2|NA|15|NA|TRBV4-2
TGTGCCAGCAGCCAAGATAGGACAGTTATTCTTGGCTACACCTTC
CASSQDRTVILGYTF
>TRBJ1-1|NA|16|NA|TRBV9
TGTGCCAGCAGCGTAGGAAACCTACTGCGGAACACTGAAGCTTTCTTT
CASSVGNLLRNTEAFF
>TRBJ1-1|few|12|NA|TRBV28
TGTGCCAGCAGTGAAGCCAACACTGAAGCTTTCTTT
CASSEANTEAFF
>TRBJ1-2|NA|16|TRBD1|TRBV5-5
TGTGCCAGCAGCTTGGCACTTGGGGACAGGGCCTATGGCTACACCTTC
CASSLALGDRAYGYTF
>TRBJ1-6|few|15|NA|TRBV4-1
TGCGCCAGCAGCCAAGTGGAACAGGGATGGTCACCCCTCCACTTT
CASSQVEQGWSPLHF
>TRBJ2-1|NA|20|TRBD2|TRBV4-3
TGCGCCAGCAGCCACTCCATTACTAGCGGGAGGGCCCCACAGTACAATGAGCAGTTCTTC
CASSHSITSGRAPQYNEQFF
>TRBJ1-5|NA|15|TRBD1|TRBV4-2
TGTGCCAGCAGCCAAGTTGACAGGGGGAATCAGCCCCAGCATTTT
CASSQVDRGNQPQHF
>TRBJ2-2|NA|15|TRBD2|TRBV28
TGTGCCAGCAGTTCTAGCGGGAAGAACACCGGGGAGCTGTTTTTT
CASSSSGKNTGELFF
>TRBJ1-4|NA|14|NA|TRBV7-2
TGTGCCAGCAGCTTAGCCGGAACTAATGAAAAACTGTTTTTT
CASSLAGTNEKLFF
>TRBJ2-1|once|17|TRBD1|TRBV7-2
TGTGCCAGCAGTTTTCGAGTGATGGGACAGGGAGAGGATGAGCAGTTCTTC
CASSFRVMGQGEDEQFF
>TRBJ1-1|NA|15|TRBD1|TRBV4-1
TGCGCCAGCAGCCAAGATCCGGGACAGGGAAGTGAAGCTTTCTTT
CASSQDPGQGSEAFF
>TRBJ2-7|once|13|NA|TRBV27
TGTGCCAGCAGGGAGGGCTATTTAAGCGAGCAGTACTTC
CASREGYLSEQYF
>TRBJ1-4|NA|15|TRBD1|TRBV5-1
TGCGCCAGCAGCCCGAGACAGGGAAAGAATGAAAAACTGTTTTTT
CASSPRQGKNEKLFF
>TRBJ1-5|few|19|NA|TRBV11-2
TGTGCCAGCAGCTCCCGACAGGCCGCCCCTATTCATAGCAATCAGCCCCAGCATTTT
CASSSRQAAPIHSNQPQHF
>TRBJ2-5|NA|12|NA|TRBV5-4
TGTGCCAGCAGCTCACTCCAAGAGACCCAGTACTTC
CASSSLQETQYF
>TRBJ1-6|NA|15|NA|TRBV30
TGTGCCTGGAGACAGGGTACATTCGGGAATTCACCCCTCCACTTT
CAWRQGTFGNSPLHF
>TRBJ1-1|NA|16|TRBD1|TRBV30
TGTGCCTGGAGTGGCGCAGGGGGTTCACGGAACACTGAAGCTTTCTTT
CAWSGAGGSRNTEAFF
>TRBJ2-7|NA|17|TRBD2|TRBV9
TGTGCCAGCAGGGAAATGGCGAAGGTGGGGGGGACCTACGAGCAGTACTTC
CASREMAKVGGTYEQYF
>TRBJ1-1|few|15|NA|TRBV9
TGTGCCAGCAGCGTAGTTCCAGGGGAGAACACTGAAGCTTTCTTT
CASSVVPGENTEAFF
>TRBJ1-2|NA|18|TRBD1|TRBV6-1
TGTGCCAGCAGTGCTCAGGGACAGGAGTTTGGGTCTAACTATGGCTACACCTTC
CASSAQGQEFGSNYGYTF
>TRBJ1-1|NA|16|TRBD1|TRBV12-5
TGTGCTAGTGGTGATTCTCGGCCAGGGGGAGTATTCTCGGCTTTCTTT
CASGDSRPGGVFSAFF
>TRBJ2-2|NA|15|NA|TRBV7-2
TGTGCCAGCAGCTTAGCGCAGGTGGGCACCGGGGAGCTGTTTTTT
CASSLAQVGTGELFF
>TRBJ2-3|once|13|NA|TRBV18
TGTGCCAGCTCAACGTACAGGGAGTATACGCAGTATTTT
CASSTYREYTQYF
>TRBJ2-3|NA|20|TRBD1|TRBV28
TGTGCCAGCAGTCGAACAACAGGGGGATTGGGACTGGTGAGCACAGATACGCAGTATTTT
CASSRTTGGLGLVSTDTQYF
>TRBJ1-6|NA|15|TRBD1|TRBV30
TGTGCCTGGAGTGTACTGGGACAGTATAATTCACCCCTCCACTTT
CAWSVLGQYNSPLHF
>TRBJ1-5|few|17|NA|TRBV7-8
TGTGCCAGCAGCATTAACGGGAGACAGTATAGCAATCAGCCCCAGCATTTT
CASSINGRQYSNQPQHF
>TRBJ1-2|NA|11|NA|TRBV19
TGTGCCATATCCCAAGCGCAAGGCTACACCTTC
CAISQAQGYTF
>TRBJ2-1|NA|13|NA|TRBV5-1
TGCGCCAGCAGCTTGTCCACTGGGAGTGAGCAGTTCTTC
CASSLSTGSEQFF
>TRBJ2-3|few|15|NA|TRBV4-3
TGCGCCAGCAGCCAAGATTCCCGGGGCACAGATACGCAGTATTTT
CASSQDSRGTDTQYF
>TRBJ2-1|once|14|TRBD2|TRBV5-4
TGTGCCAGCAGCCGGGAGGAGGGATGGGTGAAGCAGTTCTTC
CASSREEGWVKQFF
>TRBJ2-7|once|16|TRBD1|TRBV7-2
TGTGCCAGCAGCTCCGGACAGGGGGGCTCTTCCTACGAGCAGTACTTC
CASSSGQGGSSYEQYF
>TRBJ2-1|once|16|TRBD2|TRBV30
TGTGCCTGGAGTGCGTTTCGACGGGGGGGCTACAATGAGCAGTTCTTC
CAWSAFRRGGYNEQFF
>TRBJ1-3|once|14|NA|TRBV6-5
TGTGCCAGCAGGAGGGGGAGCTCTGGAAACACCATATATTTT
CASRRGSSGNTIYF
>TRBJ1-6|NA|16|TRBD1|TRBV28
TGTGCCAGCAGCACGCAAACTAGGACAGGGAATTCACCCCTCCACTTT
CASSTQTRTGNSPLHF
>TRBJ1-2|NA|13|NA|TRBV2
TGTGCCAGCAGTGATCTAGGGGTGCGGGGCTACACCTTC
CASSDLGVRGYTF
>TRBJ1-2|NA|14|NA|TRBV4-2
TGTGCCAGCAGCCCTCGGAGAGGGGGGGATGGCTACACCTTC
CASSPRRGGDGYTF
>TRBJ1-2|few|13|TRBD1|TRBV28
TGTGCCAGCAGTTTCGGACAGGGAAGGGGCTACACCTTC
CASSFGQGRGYTF
>TRBJ1-2|NA|13|TRBD1|TRBV6-5
TGTGCCAGCAGCCGGGGACAGCTCGCTCGCTACACCTTC
CASSRGQLARYTF
>TRBJ1-1|NA|13|TRBD1|TRBV29-1
TGCAGCGTCTTACAGGGGAGTGCCACTGAAGCTTTCTTT
CSVLQGSATEAFF
>TRBJ1-5|NA|12|TRBD1|TRBV19
TGTGCCAGTAGTGCCACAGGGGCGCCCCAGCATTTT
CASSATGAPQHF
>TRBJ2-7|few|15|NA|TRBV5-6
TGTGCCAGCCATCCTGCGGTACAGGGTGCCTACGAGCAGTACTTC
CASHPAVQGAYEQYF
>TRBJ1-2|NA|12|NA|TRBV6-1
TGTGCCAGCAGTGAACGGGGGGGCGGCTACACCTTC
CASSERGGGYTF
>TRBJ1-5|NA|14|NA|TRBV28
TGTGCCAGCAAAATAACAGGGTTTAGTCAGCCCCAGCATTTT
CASKITGFSQPQHF
>TRBJ2-7|NA|12|NA|TRBV29-1
TGCAGCGCCGGGGGAGCATCTGACGAGCAGTACTTC
CSAGGASDEQYF